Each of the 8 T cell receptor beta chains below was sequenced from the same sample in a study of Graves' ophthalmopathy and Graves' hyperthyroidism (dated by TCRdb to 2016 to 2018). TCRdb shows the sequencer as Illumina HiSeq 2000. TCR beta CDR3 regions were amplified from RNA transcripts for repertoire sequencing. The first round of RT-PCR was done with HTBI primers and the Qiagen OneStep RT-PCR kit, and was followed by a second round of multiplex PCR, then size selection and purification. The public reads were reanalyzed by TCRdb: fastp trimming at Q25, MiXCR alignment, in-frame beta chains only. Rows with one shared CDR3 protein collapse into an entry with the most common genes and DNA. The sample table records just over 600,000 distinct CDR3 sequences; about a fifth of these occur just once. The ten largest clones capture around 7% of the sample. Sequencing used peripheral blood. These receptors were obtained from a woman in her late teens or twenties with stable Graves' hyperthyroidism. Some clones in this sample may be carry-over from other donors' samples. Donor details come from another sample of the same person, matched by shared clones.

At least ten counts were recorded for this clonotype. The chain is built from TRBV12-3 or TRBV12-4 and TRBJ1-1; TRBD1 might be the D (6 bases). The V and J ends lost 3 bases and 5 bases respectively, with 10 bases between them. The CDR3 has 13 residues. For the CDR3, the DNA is TGTGCCAGCAGTTTCAACAGGGCAACTGAAGCTTTCTTT. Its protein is CASSFNRATEAFF.

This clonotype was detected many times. The chain's CDR3 is CASSPNGLSNYGYTF. The CDR3 nucleotides are TGTGCCAGCAGTCCCAACGGACTCTCTAACTATGGCTACACCTTC. The chain links TRBV6-5 to TRBJ1-2; no reliable D call. V was shortened by 5 bases and J by 0 bases, with 13 bases between the two germline ends. The CDR3 is made up of 15 amino acids. Germline V lookup: CDR1 MNHEY, CDR2 SVGAGI.

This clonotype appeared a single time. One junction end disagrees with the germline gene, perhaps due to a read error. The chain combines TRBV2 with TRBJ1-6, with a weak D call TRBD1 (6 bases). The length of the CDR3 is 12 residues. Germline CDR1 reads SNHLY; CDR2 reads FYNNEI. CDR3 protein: CACRSGTWTLHF. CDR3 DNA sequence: TGTGCCTGCAGATCCGGGACATGGACCCTCCACTTT.

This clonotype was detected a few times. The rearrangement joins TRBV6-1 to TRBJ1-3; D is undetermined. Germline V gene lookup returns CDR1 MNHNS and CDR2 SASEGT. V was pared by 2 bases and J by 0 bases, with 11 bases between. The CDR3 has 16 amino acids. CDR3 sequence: CASSELFTTSGNTIYF. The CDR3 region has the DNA TGTGCCAGCAGTGAATTATTTACAACCTCTGGAAACACCATATATTTT.

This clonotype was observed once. CDR3 amino acids: CASSNSGSNQPQHF. CDR3 coding DNA: TGTGCCAGCAGTAACTCGGGTAGCAATCAGCCCCAGCATTTT. V and J are TRBV2 and TRBJ1-5; D not resolved. This CDR3 is 14 amino acids long. The germline V gene encodes CDR1 SNHLY and CDR2 FYNNEI. V was cut by 5 bases and J by 0 bases, with 8 bases left in between.

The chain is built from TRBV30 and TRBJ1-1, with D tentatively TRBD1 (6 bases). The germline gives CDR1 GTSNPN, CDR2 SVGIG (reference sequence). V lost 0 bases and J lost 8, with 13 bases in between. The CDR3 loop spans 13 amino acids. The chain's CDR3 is CAWSVKGVGEAFF. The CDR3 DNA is TGTGCCTGGAGTGTAAAGGGGGTAGGAGAAGCTTTCTTT.

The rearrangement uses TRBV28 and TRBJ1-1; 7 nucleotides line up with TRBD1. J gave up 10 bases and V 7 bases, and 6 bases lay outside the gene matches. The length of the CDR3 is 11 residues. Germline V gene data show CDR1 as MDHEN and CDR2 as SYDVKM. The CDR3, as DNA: TGTGCCAGCACCGAGACAGGGCGAGCTTTCTTT. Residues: CASTETGRAFF. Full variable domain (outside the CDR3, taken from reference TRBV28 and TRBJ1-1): DVKVTQSSRYLVKRTGEKVFLECVQDMDHENMFWYRQDPGLGLRLIYFSYDVKMKEKGDIPEGYSVSREKKERFSLILESASTNQTSMYLCASTETGRAFFGQGTRLTVV.

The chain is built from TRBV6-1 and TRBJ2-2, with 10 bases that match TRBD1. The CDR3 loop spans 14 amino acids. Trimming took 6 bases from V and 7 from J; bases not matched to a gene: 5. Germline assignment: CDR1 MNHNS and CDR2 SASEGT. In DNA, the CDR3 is TGTGCCAGCAGATGGGACAGGGGCGGCGGGGAGCTGTTTTTT. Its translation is CASRWDRGGGELFF.